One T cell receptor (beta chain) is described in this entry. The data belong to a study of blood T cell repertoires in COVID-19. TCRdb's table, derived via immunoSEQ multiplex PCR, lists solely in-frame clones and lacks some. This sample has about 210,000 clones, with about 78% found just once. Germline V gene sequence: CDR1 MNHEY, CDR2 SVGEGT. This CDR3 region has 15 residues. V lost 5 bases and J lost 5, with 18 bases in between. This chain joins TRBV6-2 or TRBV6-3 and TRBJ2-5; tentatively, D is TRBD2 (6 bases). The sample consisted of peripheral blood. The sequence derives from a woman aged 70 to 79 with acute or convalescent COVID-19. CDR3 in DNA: TGTGCCAGCAGTCGCCGGACTACCACGAGGGAGACCCAGTACTTC. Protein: CASSRRTTTRETQYF.